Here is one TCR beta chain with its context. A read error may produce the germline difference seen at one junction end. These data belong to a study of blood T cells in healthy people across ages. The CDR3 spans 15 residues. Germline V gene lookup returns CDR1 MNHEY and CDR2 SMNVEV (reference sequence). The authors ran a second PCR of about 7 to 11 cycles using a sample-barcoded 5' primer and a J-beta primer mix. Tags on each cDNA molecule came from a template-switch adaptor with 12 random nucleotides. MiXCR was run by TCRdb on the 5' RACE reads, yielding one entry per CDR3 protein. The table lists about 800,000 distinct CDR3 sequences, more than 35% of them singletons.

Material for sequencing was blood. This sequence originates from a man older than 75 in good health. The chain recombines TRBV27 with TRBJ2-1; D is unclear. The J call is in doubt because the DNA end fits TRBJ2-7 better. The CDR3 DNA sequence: TGTGCCAGCAGTTTATACGGAGCAGACTCCTACAAGCAGTACTTC. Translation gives CASSLYGADSYKQYF.